The table lists the clone carrying this T cell receptor beta chain with a few counts. Its specificity is not known. What was amplified from RNA transcripts were TCR beta CDR3 regions. The study used the HTBI primer set for a first-round RT-PCR of the TCR CDR3. One entry per CDR3 protein, called by TCRdb with MiXCR from the multiplex PCR reads. The sample yields roughly 300,000 distinct CDR3 sequences, approximately 13% seen once. This CDR3 is 16 amino acids long. Unmatched junction bases numbered 9, after V lost 3 bases and J lost 5 bases. These data come from a study of T cells in Graves' hyperthyroidism and ophthalmopathy. Broader study findings: The blood repertoire included most of the expanded thyroid clonotypes above 0.001. Ophthalmopathy prediction by the model preceded onset by a median approximately six months.

Diagnosis relied on clinical symptoms, serum thyroxine and TRAb, thyroid ultrasound and orbital computed tomography. The sequenced sample consisted of blood. This chain links TRBV12-3 or TRBV12-4 with TRBJ2-2; TRBD2 agrees at 7 bases. The TCR was taken from a woman in her 30s with Graves' hyperthyroidism. The CDR3 coding sequence is TGTGCCAGCAGTTTGCGGCGGGAGCAGTATACCGGGGAGCTGTTTTTT. This translates into CASSLRREQYTGELFF.